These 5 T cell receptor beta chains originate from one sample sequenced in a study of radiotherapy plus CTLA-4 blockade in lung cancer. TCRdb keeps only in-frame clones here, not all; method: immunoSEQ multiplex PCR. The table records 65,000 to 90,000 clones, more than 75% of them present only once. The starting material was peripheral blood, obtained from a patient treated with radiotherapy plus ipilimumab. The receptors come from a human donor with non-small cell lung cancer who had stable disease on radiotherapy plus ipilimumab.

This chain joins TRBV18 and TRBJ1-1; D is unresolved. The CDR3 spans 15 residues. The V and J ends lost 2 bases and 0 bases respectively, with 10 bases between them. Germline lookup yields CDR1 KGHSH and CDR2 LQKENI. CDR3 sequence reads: CASSPRAEMNTEAFF. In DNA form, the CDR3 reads TGTGCCAGCTCACCAAGGGCAGAGATGAACACTGAAGCTTTCTTT.

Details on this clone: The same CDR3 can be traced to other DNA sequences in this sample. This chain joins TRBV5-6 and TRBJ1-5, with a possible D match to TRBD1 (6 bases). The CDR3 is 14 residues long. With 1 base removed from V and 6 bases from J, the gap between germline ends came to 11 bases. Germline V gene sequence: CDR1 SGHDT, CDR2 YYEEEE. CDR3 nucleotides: TGTGCCAGCAGCTTGCGGGGGGCTGGTCAGCCCCAGCATTTT. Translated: CASSLRGAGQPQHF. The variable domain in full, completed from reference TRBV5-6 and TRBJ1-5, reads DAGVTQSPTHLIKTRGQQVTLRCSPKSGHDTVSWYQQALGQGPQFIFQYYEEEERQRGNFPDRFSGHQFPNYSSELNVNALLLGDSALYLCASSLRGAGQPQHFGDGTRLSIL.

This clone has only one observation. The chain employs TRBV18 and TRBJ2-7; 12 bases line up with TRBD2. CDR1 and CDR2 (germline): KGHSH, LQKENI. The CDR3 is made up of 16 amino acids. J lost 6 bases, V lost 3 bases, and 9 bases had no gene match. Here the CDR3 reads CASSPKTSGSGIEQYF. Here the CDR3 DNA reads TGTGCCAGCTCACCCAAGACTAGCGGGAGTGGGATCGAGCAGTACTTC. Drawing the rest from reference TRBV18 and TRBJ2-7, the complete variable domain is NAGVMQNPRHLVRRRGQEARLRCSPMKGHSHVYWYRQLPEEGLKFMVYLQKENIIDESGMPKERFSAEFPKEGPSILRIQQVVRGDSAAYFCASSPKTSGSGIEQYFGPGTRLTVT.

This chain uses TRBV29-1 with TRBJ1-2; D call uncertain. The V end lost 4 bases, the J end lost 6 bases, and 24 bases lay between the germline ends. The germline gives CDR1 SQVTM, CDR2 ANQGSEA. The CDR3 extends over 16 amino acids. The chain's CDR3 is CSVAGEGGRKLDGYTF. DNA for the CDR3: TGCAGCGTTGCCGGGGAGGGAGGGAGAAAACTAGATGGCTACACCTTC. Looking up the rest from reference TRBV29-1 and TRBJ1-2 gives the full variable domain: SAVISQKPSRDICQRGTSLTIQCQVDSQVTMMFWYRQQPGQSLTLIATANQGSEATYESGFVIDKFPISRPNLTFSTLTVSNMSPEDSSIYLCSVAGEGGRKLDGYTFGSGTRLTVV.

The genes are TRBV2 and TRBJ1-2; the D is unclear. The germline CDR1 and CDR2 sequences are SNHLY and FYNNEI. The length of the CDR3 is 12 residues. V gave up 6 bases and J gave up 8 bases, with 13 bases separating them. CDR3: CASRLVGGGYTF. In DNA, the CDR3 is TGTGCCAGCAGGCTGGTCGGAGGGGGCTACACCTTC.